What follows describes a single T cell receptor beta chain. Distinct nucleotide sequences in the sample also encode this CDR3. Germline CDR1 and CDR2: SGDLS and YYNGEE. The J segment lost 1 base and the V segment lost 2 bases, leaving 0 bases of the junction unmatched. The CDR3 consists of 15 residues. The time point: baseline, week 1 (first vaccination visit). Treatment in this sample: pre-vaccination baseline after standard-of-care therapy. The sample comes from a study of a mutant IDH1 vaccine in newly diagnosed glioma. Study summary: The treated population exhibited a male proportion of around 62%, a female proportion of about 38%, and a mean age of about 40 years.

The repertoire was sequenced with immunoSEQ multiplex PCR; TCRdb's copy has only in-frame clones and lacks some. There are over 55,000 clones in the sample; around four fifths occur only once, and approximately 4.2% lies in the top ten. This TCR was sampled from a woman under 30 with glioma. Some clones in this sample may be carry-over from other donors' samples. The sample in question was peripheral blood mononuclear cells (PBMCs), obtained from a glioma patient treated with radiotherapy, temozolomide or both. This chain joins TRBV9 and TRBJ2-2; 9 bases are shared with TRBD2. The CDR3 here is CASSVTSGNTGELFF. The DNA for the CDR3 is TGTGCCAGCAGCGTGACTAGCGGGAACACCGGGGAGCTGTTTTTT.